The 14 T cell receptor beta chains below were found in one sample sequenced in a study of T cells in Graves' hyperthyroidism and ophthalmopathy. Authors of the study amplified TCR beta CDR3 regions from RNA transcripts. The HTBI primer set served for first-round RT-PCR of the TCR CDR3. One entry per CDR3 protein, called by TCRdb with MiXCR from the multiplex PCR reads. The repertoire holds a few hundred thousand distinct CDR3 sequences, with around 14% as singletons. Sequenced sample: blood. These receptors came from a woman under 40 with Graves' hyperthyroidism.

The sample holds many counts of this clonotype. This chain joins TRBV28 and TRBJ2-7; a possible D gene is TRBD2 (5 bases). Per germline, CDR1 MDHEN and CDR2 SYDVKM. The ends were cut back, 5 bases at V and 3 bases at J, with 17 bases in the middle. This CDR3 comprises 15 residues. The CDR3 protein is CASSPYDYEYYEQYF. The CDR3, as DNA: TGTGCCAGCAGTCCTTACGACTACGAATACTACGAGCAGTACTTC. The variable domain in full, completed from reference TRBV28 and TRBJ2-7, reads DVKVTQSSRYLVKRTGEKVFLECVQDMDHENMFWYRQDPGLGLRLIYFSYDVKMKEKGDIPEGYSVSREKKERFSLILESASTNQTSMYLCASSPYDYEYYEQYFGPGTRLTVT.

This clonotype was picked up a small number of times. This sequence joins TRBV12-3 or TRBV12-4 and TRBJ1-6; D not certain. V was cut by 3 bases and J by 7 bases, with 7 bases left in between. There are 13 residues in the CDR3. CDR3 nucleotides: TGTGCCAGCAGTTTCTCCGGGAATTCACCCCTCCACTTT. Protein: CASSFSGNSPLHF.

This rearrangement joins TRBV5-1 to TRBJ1-4; 7 nucleotides align to TRBD1. The CDR3 covers 15 residues. J was trimmed by 2 bases and V by 4 bases; bases with no gene match: 5. Germline CDR1 and CDR2: SGHRS and YFSETQ. The CDR3 DNA is TGCGCCAGCAGCCTCTGGGGACAGACTAATGAAAAACTGTTTTTT. Amino acid sequence: CASSLWGQTNEKLFF.

The rearrangement uses TRBV4-2 and TRBJ2-3; TRBD2 aligns across 12 bases. The V gene's germline CDR1 is LGHNA and CDR2 YNFKEQ. V gave up 1 base and J gave up 4 bases; unmatched junction bases: 3. The CDR3 covers 16 residues. The DNA for the CDR3 is TGTGCCAGCAGCCAAGTTCTAGCGGGAGGGCCAGATACGCAGTATTTT. As protein: CASSQVLAGGPDTQYF.

This clonotype showed up just a few times. The chain employs TRBV30 and TRBJ1-6; tentatively, D is TRBD1 (5 bases). Germline V gives CDR1 GTSNPN, CDR2 SVGIG (reference sequence). This CDR3 spans 15 amino acids. Trimming took off 0 bases at V and 7 bases at J, with 13 bases between the two ends. CDR3 in amino acids: CAWSVARAGNSPLHF. CDR3 sequence (DNA): TGTGCCTGGAGTGTAGCCAGGGCGGGGAATTCACCCCTCCACTTT.

The rearrangement joins TRBV28 to TRBJ2-6; a weak D match, TRBD1 (5 bases). In germline, CDR1 is MDHEN, CDR2 SYDVKM. Trimming removed 5 bases at V and 0 bases at J, with 11 bases between. CDR3 length: 16 amino acids. The CDR3, as DNA: TGTGCCAGCAGTCGTGACAGATACTCTGGGGCCAACGTCCTGACTTTC. This encodes CASSRDRYSGANVLTF.

The chain recombines TRBV7-2 with TRBJ2-7; TRBD2 agrees at 7 bases. CDR1 is SGHTA, CDR2 FQGNSA, per germline. The CDR3 is made up of 15 amino acids. V gave up 5 bases and J gave up 2 bases; unmatched junction bases: 9. The CDR3 DNA sequence: TGTGCCAGCAGCATTACTAGCGTCAGTCCCTACGAGCAGTACTTC. Its translation is CASSITSVSPYEQYF.

The sample holds many counts of this clonotype. The chain is built from TRBV7-9 and TRBJ2-3; 9 positions agree with TRBD1. With V trimmed by 3 bases and J by 7 bases, 11 bases remained unmatched. This CDR3 region has 16 residues. The germline V gene has CDR1 SEHNR and CDR2 FQNEAQ (reference sequence). The CDR3: CASSFPGQGTPYTQYF. The CDR3 DNA sequence: TGTGCCAGCAGCTTCCCGGGACAGGGAACCCCCTATACGCAGTATTTT. The full variable domain, with the rest looked up from reference TRBV7-9 and TRBJ2-3, is DTGVSQNPRHKITKRGQNVTFRCDPISEHNRLYWYRQTLGQGPEFLTYFQNEAQLEKSRLLSDRFSAERPKGSFSTLEIQRTEQGDSAMYLCASSFPGQGTPYTQYFGPGTRLTVL.

V is TRBV20-1 and J is TRBJ1-2; TRBD1 matches 8 bases. The J segment lost 4 bases and the V segment lost 0 bases, leaving 10 bases of the junction unmatched. This CDR3 has 16 amino acids. Germline V gene data show CDR1 as DFQATT and CDR2 as SNEGSKA (reference sequence). CDR3 sequence reads: CSARDPLTGEGYGYTF. The CDR3 DNA follows: TGCAGTGCTAGAGATCCCCTGACAGGGGAGGGCTATGGCTACACCTTC.

This clonotype was seen at least ten times. The rearrangement joins TRBV7-2 to TRBJ1-1; unclear D gene. Deletions cut 1 base from V and 4 bases from J, with 13 bases between. Germline V gives CDR1 SGHTA, CDR2 FQGNSA. CDR3 length: 15 residues. This CDR3 reads CASSLVGMGSTEAFF. The CDR3 region has the DNA TGTGCCAGCAGCTTAGTGGGGATGGGATCCACTGAAGCTTTCTTT. The whole variable domain, remainder taken from reference TRBV7-2 and TRBJ1-1, is GAGVSQSPSNKVTEKGKDVELRCDPISGHTALYWYRQSLGQGLEFLIYFQGNSAPDKSGLPSDRFSAERTGGSVSTLTIQRTQQEDSAVYLCASSLVGMGSTEAFFGQGTRLTVV.

This chain links TRBV20-1 with TRBJ2-7, with TRBD2 matching over 8 bases. Per germline, CDR1 DFQATT and CDR2 SNEGSKA (reference sequence). CDR3 length: 15 amino acids. Trimming at V came to 5 bases and at J to 2 bases, leaving 11 bases not matched to a gene. CDR3 DNA: TGCAGTGCTGAAAATCGACTAGCGCCCACCTACGAGCAGTACTTC. Protein sequence: CSAENRLAPTYEQYF.

This clonotype appeared many times. The rearrangement uses TRBV5-1 and TRBJ2-7, with D tentatively TRBD1 (6 bases). This CDR3 spans 14 amino acids. Trimming removed 1 base at V and 3 bases at J, with 11 bases between. Per germline, CDR1 SGHRS and CDR2 YFSETQ. The CDR3 reads CASSLLDSDYEQYF. The CDR3 region has the DNA TGCGCCAGCAGCTTGTTGGACAGCGACTACGAGCAGTACTTC.

The chain's CDR3 is CSVVGLEYNEQFF. The CDR3 nucleotides are TGCAGCGTTGTCGGACTGGAATACAATGAGCAGTTCTTC. V and J are TRBV29-1 and TRBJ2-1, with D tentatively TRBD2 (5 bases). Trimming left V 4 bases short and J 4 bases short, with 11 bases between. Looked up from germline, CDR1 is SQVTM and CDR2 is ANQGSEA. The length of the CDR3 is 13 residues.

This clonotype has at least ten counts. V is TRBV11-3 and J is TRBJ2-2; D is unresolved. The CDR3 extends over 17 amino acids. V lost 0 bases and J lost 6, with 17 bases in between. The germline V gene encodes CDR1 SGHNT and CDR2 YENEEA. CDR3 bases: TGTGCCAGCAGCTTAGATCGGCTAGTTTATCTTGCCGGGGAGCTGTTTTTT. It codes for CASSLDRLVYLAGELFF.